One and the same sample provided the 19 T cell receptor beta chains below, sequenced in a study of T cell responses to AZD1222 COVID-19 vaccine. Profiling relied on immunoSEQ multiplex PCR, and the TCRdb table lists in-frame clones only, not all of them. The repertoire holds over 150,000 clones, with around 90% as singletons. This material consisted of peripheral blood, taken on day 0 of AZD1222 vaccination. Receptors originate from an adult in good health.

V and J are TRBV30 and TRBJ1-2; weak D call: TRBD1 (5 bases). Looked up from germline, CDR1 is GTSNPN and CDR2 is SVGIG (reference sequence). V was shortened by 5 bases and J by 8 bases, with 21 bases between the two germline ends. This CDR3 is built from 14 residues. This CDR3 reads CAWESGTVIGGYTF. The DNA for the CDR3 is TGTGCCTGGGAATCCGGGACCGTCATTGGGGGCTACACCTTC.

V gene TRBV18 combines with J gene TRBJ1-2; D unclear. Germline V gene lookup returns CDR1 KGHSH and CDR2 LQKENI. The V and J ends lost 5 bases and 2 bases respectively, with 18 bases between them. The CDR3 runs 16 residues. The CDR3 DNA reads TGTGCCAGCTCAACTAAGCCCCCCAGGTTGAACTATGGCTACACCTTC. Translation gives CASSTKPPRLNYGYTF.

This rearrangement joins TRBV2 to TRBJ1-5, with 10 bases lining up with TRBD1. CDR1 is SNHLY, CDR2 FYNNEI, per germline. The CDR3 runs 15 residues. Germline trimming cut 7 bases from V and 3 bases from J; bases unmatched to any gene: 6. The CDR3, as DNA: TGTGCCAGCATGCTGGACAGGGGGAACAATCAGCCCCAGCATTTT. This gives the protein CASMLDRGNNQPQHF.

Here the CDR3 reads CASSYQETQYF. For the CDR3, the DNA is TGTGCCAGCAGTTACCAAGAGACCCAGTACTTC. The V gene is TRBV6-5, the J gene TRBJ2-5; no reliable D call. V was shortened by 2 bases and J by 2 bases, with 0 bases between the two germline ends. The germline CDR1 and CDR2 sequences are MNHEY and SVGAGI. CDR3 length: 11 residues.

The chain employs TRBV7-4 and TRBJ1-5, with D unresolved. In germline, CDR1 is SGHVT, CDR2 SQSDAQ. The CDR3 loop spans 17 amino acids. Trimming took off 6 bases at V and 0 bases at J, with 18 bases between the two ends. This chain's CDR3 is CASRLSPIDISNQPQHF. In DNA, the CDR3 is TGTGCCAGCAGGTTATCCCCTATCGACATTAGCAATCAGCCCCAGCATTTT. Looking up the rest from reference TRBV7-4 and TRBJ1-5 gives the full variable domain: GAGVSQSPRYKVAKRGRDVALRCDSISGHVTLYWYRQTLGQGSEVLTYSQSDAQRDKSGRPSGRFSAERPERSVSTLKIQRTEQGDSAVYLCASRLSPIDISNQPQHFGDGTRLSIL.

The rearrangement uses TRBV5-1 and TRBJ2-1, with D perhaps TRBD2 (5 bases). The CDR3 consists of 15 residues. The V end was cut by 0 bases, the J end by 3 bases, with 10 bases between. Germline CDR1 is SGHRS and CDR2 is YFSETQ. This CDR3 reads CASSLGIANYNEQFF. The CDR3 DNA reads TGCGCCAGCAGCTTGGGAATAGCGAACTACAATGAGCAGTTCTTC.

The V and J genes are TRBV11-2 and TRBJ1-1, with D maybe TRBD1 (5 bases). Germline V gene sequence: CDR1 SGHAT, CDR2 FQNNGV. The CDR3 length is 13 residues. V was cut by 5 bases and J by 8 bases, with 15 bases left in between. For the CDR3, the DNA is TGTGCCAGCAGCCCTCATACAGGAGCCGAAGCTTTCTTT. It codes for CASSPHTGAEAFF.

The V and J genes are TRBV18 and TRBJ1-1, with 7 bases identical to TRBD1. With 9 bases clipped from V and 4 bases from J, the junction kept 8 bases outside the gene matches. Per the germline V gene, CDR1 is KGHSH and CDR2 is LQKENI. This CDR3 is built from 13 residues. The CDR3 spells CASRTGASTEAFF. In nucleotides, the CDR3 is TGTGCCAGTCGAACAGGGGCCAGCACTGAAGCTTTCTTT.

The chain recombines TRBV6-1 with TRBJ2-1; D might be TRBD1 or TRBD2, each matching 5 bases. V shed 2 bases and J shed 4 bases, with 18 bases lying between them. The CDR3 runs 17 residues. The germline V gene has CDR1 MNHNS and CDR2 SASEGT. The CDR3 sequence is CASSESVLRGIYNEQFF. The CDR3 bases are TGTGCCAGCAGTGAATCGGTTCTGAGGGGAATATACAATGAGCAGTTCTTC.

V is TRBV10-3 and J is TRBJ1-2, with D uncertain. Trimming took off 3 bases at V and 0 bases at J, with 11 bases between the two ends. CDR3 length equals 15 residues. Germline assignment: CDR1 ENHRY and CDR2 SYGVKD. The CDR3 coding sequence is TGTGCCATCAGTGAATTAAGCCAAGCTAACTATGGCTACACCTTC. Its protein is CAISELSQANYGYTF.

The sample holds one count of this clone. This chain uses TRBV7-9 with TRBJ1-1; the match to TRBD1 covers 8 bases. The CDR3 consists of 15 residues. Losses at the gene ends were 5 bases for V and 6 bases for J; bases not matched to a gene: 11. Per the germline V gene, CDR1 is SEHNR and CDR2 is FQNEAQ (reference sequence). The CDR3 DNA is TGTGCCAGCAGCCGAACTACGACAGGGGCGGCTGAAGCTTTCTTT. This codes for CASSRTTTGAAEAFF.

V gene TRBV5-4 combines with J gene TRBJ2-7, with TRBD2 as a possible D gene (6 bases). The CDR3 consists of 14 residues. Germline V gene sequence: CDR1 SGHNT, CDR2 YYREEE (reference sequence). The V end was cut by 5 bases, the J end by 3 bases, with 15 bases between. The CDR3 coding sequence is TGTGCCAGCAGACCTATTGATAGCGGCTACGAGCAGTACTTC. Protein sequence: CASRPIDSGYEQYF.

The CDR3 sequence is CASSYCVSEQYF. In DNA, the CDR3 is TGTGCCAGCAGTTATTGCGTCTCCGAGCAGTACTTC. The chain links TRBV6-9 to TRBJ2-7; D gene uncertain. V lost 1 base, J lost 6 bases, and 7 bases lay in between. This CDR3 region has 12 residues. CDR1 and CDR2 from the germline V gene are MNHGY and SVAAGI.

The count of this clone is one. The chain joins TRBV13 to TRBJ2-7; D is uncertain. Germline V gives CDR1 PRHDT, CDR2 FYEKMQ (reference sequence). V was clipped by 1 base and J by 1 base, with 11 bases between them. The CDR3 is made up of 15 amino acids. The CDR3 coding sequence is TGTGCCAGCAGCTTAGTTGGGGTCAAATCCTACGAGCAGTACTTC. It codes for CASSLVGVKSYEQYF.

V gene TRBV4-2 combines with J gene TRBJ2-1, with a possible D match to TRBD1 (6 bases). CDR1 and CDR2 (germline): LGHNA, YNFKEQ. V lost 0 bases and J 0 bases, leaving 6 bases between the germline ends. This CDR3 comprises 15 residues. The DNA for the CDR3 is TGTGCCAGCAGCCAAGAAGGGGGCTCCTACAATGAGCAGTTCTTC. It codes for CASSQEGGSYNEQFF.

The chain employs TRBV5-1 and TRBJ1-2, with 7 bases lining up with TRBD1. Germline CDR1 SGHRS, CDR2 YFSETQ. CDR3 size: 13 residues. Trimming cost V 2 bases and J 6 bases; bases outside gene matches: 4. The chain's CDR3 is CASSFGGTDGYTF. For the CDR3, the DNA is TGCGCCAGCAGCTTTGGGGGGACAGATGGCTACACCTTC.

V usage is TRBV20-1 and J usage is TRBJ2-4, with D perhaps matching TRBD1 or TRBD2 (5 bases each). The CDR3 is 13 amino acids. V was shortened by 3 bases and J by 5 bases, with 11 bases between the two germline ends. Germline V lookup: CDR1 DFQATT, CDR2 SNEGSKA (reference sequence). The CDR3 DNA is TGCAGTGCTAGTGGGGACGGACAAAACATTCAGTACTTC. Encoded protein: CSASGDGQNIQYF.

Comment on this clone: Compared with germline, one end of the junction differs, possibly owing to a read error. This chain uses TRBV6-1 with TRBJ2-7; 8 positions agree with TRBD2. This CDR3 has 13 residues. The germline gives CDR1 MNHNS, CDR2 SASEGT. CDR3 nucleotides: TGTGCCAGCAGTGAGAGGGCCCTAGCGGGTCCCCTCTTC. It codes for CASSERALAGPLF.

The rearrangement links TRBV6-1 to TRBJ2-3; possible D gene TRBD1, 6 bases. The ends were cut back, 3 bases at V and 5 bases at J, with 9 bases in the middle. Germline V gene sequence: CDR1 MNHNS, CDR2 SASEGT. This CDR3 is built from 13 residues. CDR3 nucleotides: TGTGCCAGCAGTGATCAGGGGTTAGATACGCAGTATTTT. As protein: CASSDQGLDTQYF.